These 20 T cell receptor beta chains were all obtained from the same sample, sequenced in a study of T cell responses to AZD1222 COVID-19 vaccine. Libraries were prepared by immunoSEQ multiplex PCR; TCRdb keeps only in-frame clonotypes and omits some of them. Of 150,000 or so clones listed, roughly nine tenths are singletons. Sequencing used peripheral blood, obtained on day 0 of AZD1222 vaccination. The receptor set was obtained from an adult in good health.

V gene TRBV9 combines with J gene TRBJ1-2, with D hard to call. Trimming took off 0 bases at V and 4 bases at J, with 10 bases between the two ends. Germline-derived CDR1 and CDR2 are SGDLS and YYNGEE. This CDR3 is built from 14 residues. The CDR3 is CASSVDGEVYGYTF. The CDR3 bases are TGTGCCAGCAGCGTAGATGGAGAGGTCTATGGCTACACCTTC.

The chain links TRBV3-1 (or the pseudogene TRBV3-2) to TRBJ1-5; D perhaps matches TRBD1 (5 bases). Germline CDR1 LGHDT, CDR2 YNNKEL (reference sequence). There are 15 residues in the CDR3. Deletions cut 4 bases from V and 2 bases from J, with 12 bases between. The CDR3 DNA reads TGTGCCAGCAGCCGCGGGGCGACGGGCAATCAGCCCCAGCATTTT. Amino acids: CASSRGATGNQPQHF.

V is TRBV12-3 or TRBV12-4 and J is TRBJ2-3; unclear D gene. Trimming pared 6 bases from V and 8 bases from J, leaving 12 bases between. This CDR3 has 12 residues. CDR3: CASRMGYGTQYF. CDR3 bases: TGTGCCAGCAGAATGGGTTATGGTACGCAGTATTTT.

V is TRBV4-1 and J is TRBJ2-7; D ambiguous. Deletions cut 1 base from V and 2 bases from J, with 9 bases between. Germline values: CDR1 MGHRA, CDR2 YSYEKL. The CDR3 contains 14 residues. CDR3 DNA: TGCGCCAGCAGCCAAGCTGAGCAGACCTACGAGCAGTACTTC. This translates into CASSQAEQTYEQYF.

J is TRBJ2-1 and V is TRBV5-1; 9 nucleotides align to TRBD2. The CDR3 extends over 16 amino acids. Losses at the gene ends were 0 bases for V and 10 bases for J; bases not matched to a gene: 11. The germline V gene encodes CDR1 SGHRS and CDR2 YFSETQ. CDR3 amino acids: CASSLVQRGVRGEQFF. DNA for the CDR3: TGCGCCAGCAGCTTGGTGCAGCGGGGGGTCCGAGGAGAGCAGTTCTTC. The full variable domain, with the rest looked up from reference TRBV5-1 and TRBJ2-1, is KAGVTQTPRYLIKTRGQQVTLSCSPISGHRSVSWYQQTPGQGLQFLFEYFSETQRNKGNFPGRFSGRQFSNSRSEMNVSTLELGDSALYLCASSLVQRGVRGEQFFGPGTRLTVL.

This rearrangement joins TRBV9 to TRBJ1-2, with 8 bases aligning to TRBD1. The CDR3 loop spans 14 amino acids. Trimming at V came to 3 bases and at J to 4 bases, leaving 5 bases not matched to a gene. Germline V lookup: CDR1 SGDLS, CDR2 YYNGEE. The CDR3 DNA reads as TGTGCCAGCAGCGGCTCAACAGGGGGCTATGGCTACACCTTC. As protein: CASSGSTGGYGYTF.

Points on this clone: The DNA is left out, because the CDR3 cannot be placed on it with certainty; the CDR3 is given as TCRdb lists it. The chain couples TRBV21-1 to TRBJ1-6; no DNA check was done on the table's D call, TRBD1. TRBV21-1 is a pseudogene. Counting both end residues, the CDR3 totals 18 amino acids. CDR3 in amino acids: CASSKVGQGANRNSPLHF.

V and J are TRBV5-6 and TRBJ2-7; a possible D gene is TRBD1 (6 bases). The CDR3 loop spans 18 amino acids. CDR1 and CDR2 (germline): SGHDT, YYEEEE. The V gene lost 2 bases and the J gene lost 0 bases, with 21 bases spanning the gap. The CDR3 reads CASSFRTDPETYSYEQYF. The CDR3 DNA follows: TGTGCCAGCAGCTTTCGGACAGACCCTGAGACCTACTCCTACGAGCAGTACTTC.

This chain uses TRBV11-2 with TRBJ1-2, with D perhaps TRBD1 (5 bases). The CDR3 sequence is 11 residues long. The germline CDR1 and CDR2 sequences are SGHAT and FQNNGV. V was clipped by 3 bases and J by 8 bases, with 7 bases between them. The CDR3 coding sequence is TGTGCCAGCAGCTTGGGGGGAGGCTACACCTTC. This translates into CASSLGGGYTF.

The CDR3 DNA sequence: TGTGCCAGCAGTTTAAGATCGCTTGGGACAGTGAGGACCTTC. Translated, it gives CASSLRSLGTVRTF. This chain joins TRBV6-5 and TRBJ1-2; 7 bases fit TRBD1. Germline CDR1 MNHEY, CDR2 SVGAGI. After removal of 4 bases from V and 14 bases from J, the junction contained 16 bases not matched to a gene. This CDR3 has 14 amino acids.

The chain carries TRBV5-6 and TRBJ2-7; TRBD2 aligns across 8 bases. The germline V gene encodes CDR1 SGHDT and CDR2 YYEEEE. The CDR3 contains 16 residues. The trim removed 4 bases at V and 0 bases at J, leaving 9 bases unmatched. The CDR3 loop reads CASSVLSGDLSYEQYF. CDR3 bases: TGTGCCAGCAGCGTCCTTAGCGGGGACCTCTCCTACGAGCAGTACTTC.

V usage is TRBV11-3 and J usage is TRBJ2-3; D gene uncertain. This CDR3 is built from 14 residues. Germline CDR1 is SGHNT and CDR2 is YENEEA. V was clipped by 9 bases and J by 3 bases, with 16 bases between them. The CDR3 region is CASHGWAQTDTQYF. CDR3 DNA sequence: TGTGCCAGTCATGGGTGGGCTCAAACAGATACGCAGTATTTT.

The chain links TRBV6-6 to TRBJ1-4, with TRBD1 identical over 7 bases. CDR3 length equals 13 residues. The ends lost 0 bases at V and 17 bases at J; junction bases unmatched: 9. CDR1 is MNHNY and CDR2 is SVGAGI in the germline V gene (reference sequence). Written as DNA, the CDR3 is TGTGCCAGCAGTTACTCGCCCTCGGACAGGTCCTTTTTT. It encodes CASSYSPSDRSFF.

V usage is TRBV7-6 and J usage is TRBJ2-6, with D hard to call. CDR3 length: 19 residues. The ends were cut back, 5 bases at V and 4 bases at J, with 24 bases in the middle. Germline V CDR1 and CDR2: SGHVS, FNYEAQ. CDR3 protein: CASSLWNSRIFGGANVLTF. The CDR3 DNA reads TGTGCCAGCAGCCTATGGAACAGCCGGATCTTCGGGGGGGCCAACGTCCTGACTTTC.

The CDR3 coding sequence is TGTGCCAGCAGTTACGTTGGGGCCGAAACCTACGAGCAGTACTTC. Encoded protein: CASSYVGAETYEQYF. The chain employs TRBV6-5 and TRBJ2-7; possible D gene TRBD1, 5 bases. Germline V lookup: CDR1 MNHEY, CDR2 SVGAGI. The CDR3 runs 15 residues. Trimming took off 2 bases at V and 2 bases at J, with 13 bases between the two ends.

This sequence joins TRBV28 and TRBJ1-5; D is undetermined. The V end was cut by 5 bases, the J end by 4 bases, with 6 bases between. The CDR3 is 12 residues long. In germline, CDR1 is MDHEN, CDR2 SYDVKM. The CDR3 bases are TGTGCCAGCAGTGGATCGAATCAGCCCCAGCATTTT. This codes for CASSGSNQPQHF.

The chain recombines TRBV12-3 or TRBV12-4 with TRBJ1-1, with 10 bases identical to TRBD1. This CDR3 has 13 amino acids. V shed 6 bases, J shed 5 bases, and the junction held 3 bases outside the gene matches. The CDR3 loop reads CASSLGQGTEAFF. Here the CDR3 DNA reads TGTGCCAGCAGCTTGGGACAGGGGACTGAAGCTTTCTTT.

The chain links TRBV7-9 to TRBJ1-2; D unclear. Germline values: CDR1 SEHNR, CDR2 FQNEAQ (reference sequence). The CDR3 covers 12 residues. V was cut by 6 bases and J by 4 bases, with 9 bases left in between. For the CDR3, the DNA is TGTGCCAGCAGGGACCAAAGCTATGGCTACACCTTC. Translation gives CASRDQSYGYTF.

The rearrangement links TRBV28 to TRBJ2-7, with 9 bases fitting TRBD1. The ends lost 6 bases at V and 2 bases at J; junction bases unmatched: 5. CDR3 length: 14 residues. Germline CDR1 reads MDHEN; CDR2 reads SYDVKM. The CDR3 loop reads CASSSGTGPYEQYF. The CDR3 nucleotides are TGTGCCAGCAGCTCCGGGACAGGGCCCTACGAGCAGTACTTC.

J is TRBJ2-5 and V is TRBV5-4, with 7 bases identical to TRBD2. The germline CDR1 and CDR2 sequences are SGHNT and YYREEE (reference sequence). V was pared by 0 bases and J by 2 bases, with 7 bases of the junction left unmatched. CDR3 length equals 16 residues. In DNA form, the CDR3 reads TGTGCCAGCAGCTTGGCGAACGGACTAGGTCAAGAGACCCAGTACTTC. Protein sequence: CASSLANGLGQETQYF.